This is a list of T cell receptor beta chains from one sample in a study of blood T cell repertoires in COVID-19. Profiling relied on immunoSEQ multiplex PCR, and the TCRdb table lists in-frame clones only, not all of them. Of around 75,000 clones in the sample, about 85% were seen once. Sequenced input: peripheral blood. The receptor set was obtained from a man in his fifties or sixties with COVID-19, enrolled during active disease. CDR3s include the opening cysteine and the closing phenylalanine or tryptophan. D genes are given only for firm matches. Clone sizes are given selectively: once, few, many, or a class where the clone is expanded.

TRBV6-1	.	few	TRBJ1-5	TGTGCCAGCAACAGGGATTCTAGCAATCAGCCCCAGCATTTT	CASNRDSSNQPQHF
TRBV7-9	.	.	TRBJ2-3	TGTGCCAGCAGTCCTCCCCTGGGCCGATCCACAGATACGCAGTATTTT	CASSPPLGRSTDTQYF
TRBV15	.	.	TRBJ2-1	TGTGCCACCAGCAGAGAGCAGGGTACCTACAATGAGCAGTTCTTC	CATSREQGTYNEQFF
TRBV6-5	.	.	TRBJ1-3	TGTGGGGGCGGGACTGGAAACACCATATATTTT	CGGGTGNTIYF
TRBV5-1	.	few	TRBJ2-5	TGCGCCAGCAGCTTATCGTACAGGGAGACCCAGTACTTC	CASSLSYRETQYF
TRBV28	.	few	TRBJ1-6	TGTGCCAGCAGTTTCCCCGACAGAGCCAAAAATTCACCCCTCCACTTT	CASSFPDRAKNSPLHF
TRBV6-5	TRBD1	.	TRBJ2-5	TGTGCCAGCAGCCGAGGACAGGGGCGAGGAGAGACCCAGTACTTC	CASSRGQGRGETQYF
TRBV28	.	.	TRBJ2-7	TGTGCCAGCGGAGTCTACGAGCAGTACTTC	CASGVYEQYF
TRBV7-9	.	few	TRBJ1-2	TGTGCCAGCAGGTCAGGGGATGGCTACACCTTC	CASRSGDGYTF
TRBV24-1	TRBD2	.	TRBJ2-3	TGTGCCACCAGTGACCCTAGCGGGATGAGCACAGATACGCAGTATTTT	CATSDPSGMSTDTQYF
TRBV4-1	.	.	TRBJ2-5	TGCGCCAGCAGCCAAGATCCCGCGGGGGCGAACCAAGAGACCCAGTACTTC	CASSQDPAGANQETQYF
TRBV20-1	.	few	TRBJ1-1	TGCAGTACCAGGTGGATCACTGAAGCTTTCTTT	CSTRWITEAFF
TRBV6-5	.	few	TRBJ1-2	TGTGCCAGCAGCCGTGACAGGAACTATGGCTACACCTTC	CASSRDRNYGYTF
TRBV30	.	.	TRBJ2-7	TGTGCCTGGAGCCAGCGGAGCTCCTACGAGCAGTACTTC	CAWSQRSSYEQYF
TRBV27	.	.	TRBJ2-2	TGTGCCAGCAGTTTTCAGTGGGGAGGTACAGGGGACACCGGGGAGCTGTTTTTT	CASSFQWGGTGDTGELFF
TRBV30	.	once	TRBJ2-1	TGTGCCCGGGACCACAAGAGCGGGAATGAGCAGTTCTTC	CARDHKSGNEQFF
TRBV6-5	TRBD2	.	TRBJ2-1	TGTGCCACCACATCCCTTAGCGGGAAGAACAATGAGCAGTTCTTC	CATTSLSGKNNEQFF
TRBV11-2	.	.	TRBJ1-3	TGTGCCAGCAGCTCTCGACTCACTGGAAACACCATATATTTT	CASSSRLTGNTIYF